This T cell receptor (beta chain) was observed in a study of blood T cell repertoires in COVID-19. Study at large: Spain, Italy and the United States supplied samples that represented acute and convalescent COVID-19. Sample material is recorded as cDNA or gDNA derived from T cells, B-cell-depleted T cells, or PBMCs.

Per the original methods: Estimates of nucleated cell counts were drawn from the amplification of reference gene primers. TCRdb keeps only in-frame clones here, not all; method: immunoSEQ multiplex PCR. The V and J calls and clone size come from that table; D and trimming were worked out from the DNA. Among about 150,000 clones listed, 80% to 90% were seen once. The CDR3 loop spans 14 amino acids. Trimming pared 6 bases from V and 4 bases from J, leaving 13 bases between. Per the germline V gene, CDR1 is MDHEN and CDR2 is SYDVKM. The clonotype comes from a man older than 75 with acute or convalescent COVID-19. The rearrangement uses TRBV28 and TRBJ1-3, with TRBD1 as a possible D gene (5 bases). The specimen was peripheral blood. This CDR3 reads CASREDRTGNTIYF. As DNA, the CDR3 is TGTGCCAGCAGGGAAGATAGGACAGGAAACACCATATATTTT.